This TCR beta chain was observed in a study of neoadjuvant nivolumab and ipilimumab in lung cancer. Only in-frame clones appear in the TCRdb table, and some are missing; sequencing was by immunoSEQ multiplex PCR. The sample records 15,000 to 20,000 clones, roughly three quarters being singletons. General observations from the study: From pretherapy to surgery, tumor richness and clonality rose with dual therapy.

Only one count was recorded for this clone. The antigen remains unidentified. Per germline, CDR1 MNHEY and CDR2 SVGAGI. This CDR3 region has 16 residues. Between the trimmed V and J ends, which lost 0 bases and 5 bases, there was a span of 13 bases. The origin of this receptor is an adult with non-small cell lung cancer. The rearrangement joins TRBV6-5 to TRBJ1-4; D unresolved. Sequenced here: tumor tissue, sampled after neoadjuvant nivolumab, alone or with ipilimumab, at or shortly before surgery. The CDR3 spells CASSYSTRPTNEKLFF. CDR3 DNA sequence: TGTGCCAGCAGTTACTCGACAAGGCCCACAAATGAAAAACTGTTTTTT.